This T cell receptor beta chain was recovered during a study of blood T cell repertoires in COVID-19. As originally analysed: Amplification from reference gene primers served as the basis for estimated nucleated cell counts. Some clones are missing from TCRdb's copy, which holds only in-frame ones; the method was immunoSEQ multiplex PCR. The V and J calls and clone size were taken over from that table, and D and trimming were inferred from the DNA. The sample has about 210,000 clones; 88% are singletons. Trimming at V came to 6 bases and at J to 5 bases, leaving 6 bases not matched to a gene. This CDR3 has 13 amino acids. From germline, CDR1 is MNHEY and CDR2 SMNVEV (reference sequence).

The genes are TRBV27 and TRBJ2-5; 7 positions agree with TRBD2. What was sequenced was peripheral blood. The source of this sequence is a man between 18 and 35 years old with active or convalescent COVID-19. The CDR3 protein is CASRDVGRETQYF. The CDR3 DNA follows: TGTGCCAGCAGGGACGTCGGGAGGGAGACCCAGTACTTC.